A single sample gave rise to the 13 T cell receptor beta chains below, sequenced in a study of T cell responses to AZD1222 COVID-19 vaccine. Only in-frame clones appear in the TCRdb table, and some are missing; sequencing was by immunoSEQ multiplex PCR. The profile shows 150,000 to 200,000 clones, about 91% of them singletons. The specimen was peripheral blood, collected 28 days after the second AZD1222 dose. The source of these receptors is an adult who received the AZD1222 COVID-19 vaccine.

The genes are TRBV28 and TRBJ2-1; D assignment may be TRBD1 or TRBD2 (6 bases each). This CDR3 spans 17 amino acids. Per the germline V gene, CDR1 is MDHEN and CDR2 is SYDVKM. Trimming shortened V by 5 bases and J by 9 bases, and 26 bases separated the two germline ends. This CDR3 is CASSPYRAHTGGPEQFF. In DNA, the CDR3 is TGTGCCAGCAGTCCATATAGGGCACATACTGGGGGGCCTGAGCAGTTCTTC.

This clone was detected a few times. V gene TRBV2 combines with J gene TRBJ1-5; D is undetermined. Trimming left V 7 bases short and J 5 bases short, with 18 bases between. The CDR3 is 15 residues long. Germline values: CDR1 SNHLY, CDR2 FYNNEI. The CDR3: CASTPDRTSDQPQHF. The CDR3 nucleotides are TGTGCCAGCACCCCTGACCGGACCTCGGATCAGCCCCAGCATTTT.

The chain employs TRBV2 and TRBJ1-4; no clear D gene. Trimming pared 1 base from V and 4 bases from J, leaving 7 bases between. Per the germline V gene, CDR1 is SNHLY and CDR2 is FYNNEI. This CDR3 has 14 residues. The CDR3 DNA is TGTGCCAGCAGTGAAGTCCCCCTTAATGAAAAACTGTTTTTT. Encoded protein: CASSEVPLNEKLFF. Full variable domain (remainder filled in from reference TRBV2 and TRBJ1-4): EPEVTQTPSHQVTQMGQEVILRCVPISNHLYFYWYRQILGQKVEFLVSFYNNEISEKSEIFDDQFSVERPDGSNFTLKIRSTKLEDSAMYFCASSEVPLNEKLFFGSGTQLSVL.

V gene TRBV27 combines with J gene TRBJ2-3; weak D call: TRBD2 (7 bases). CDR1 and CDR2 from the germline V gene are MNHEY and SMNVEV (reference sequence). CDR3 size: 17 residues. The V and J ends lost 5 bases and 4 bases respectively, with 22 bases between them. The CDR3 loop reads CASSPWALRGGADTQYF. The CDR3 nucleotides read TGTGCCAGCAGTCCATGGGCGCTAAGAGGGGGGGCAGATACGCAGTATTTT.

The chain is built from TRBV5-1 and TRBJ2-2; D might be TRBD2 (5 bases). Trimming took 4 bases from V and 4 from J, leaving 17 bases between them. The CDR3 loop spans 16 amino acids. Germline loops: CDR1 SGHRS, CDR2 YFSETQ. For the CDR3, the DNA is TGCGCCAGCAGCCCCGGAGGAGGCTGGGGCACCGGGGAGCTGTTTTTT. This encodes CASSPGGGWGTGELFF.

V gene TRBV6-5 combines with J gene TRBJ1-1, with 9 nucleotides matching TRBD1. CDR1 MNHEY and CDR2 SVGAGI come from the germline V gene. Trimming removed 11 bases from V and 5 bases from J; junction bases left unmatched: 9. CDR3 length equals 13 residues. As DNA, the CDR3 is TGTGCCGGCATGGGGACAGGGAGGACTGAAGCTTTCTTT. Translating it yields CAGMGTGRTEAFF.

V is TRBV19 and J is TRBJ2-3; D is undetermined. V gave up 6 bases and J gave up 2 bases, with 12 bases separating them. Looked up from germline, CDR1 is LNHDA and CDR2 is SQIVND (reference sequence). This CDR3 has 14 amino acids. CDR3 in DNA: TGTGCCAGTAGCTCCCAGGTTAACACAGATACGCAGTATTTT. Its translation: CASSSQVNTDTQYF.

This chain links TRBV5-4 with TRBJ2-1; possibly TRBD1 for D (6 bases). The germline V gene encodes CDR1 SGHNT and CDR2 YYREEE (reference sequence). The CDR3 runs to 14 residues. Deletions cut 4 bases from V and 10 bases from J, with 18 bases between. The CDR3 loop reads CASSHQGTPREQFF. Here the CDR3 DNA reads TGTGCCAGCAGCCACCAAGGGACACCGCGCGAGCAGTTCTTC.

This chain links TRBV7-6 with TRBJ1-4; TRBD1 might be the D (5 bases). The CDR3 covers 14 residues. The V end lost 2 bases, the J end lost 8 bases, and 12 bases lay between the germline ends. Germline V gene sequence: CDR1 SGHVS, CDR2 FNYEAQ. In DNA, the CDR3 is TGTGCCAGCAGCTTATGGGGCGAGGGCGAAAAACTGTTTTTT. Protein sequence: CASSLWGEGEKLFF.

The count of this clone is one. The rearrangement links TRBV19 to TRBJ1-5, with unresolved D. Germline V gene lookup returns CDR1 LNHDA and CDR2 SQIVND (reference sequence). The CDR3 sequence is 16 residues long. Between the trimmed V and J ends, which lost 8 bases and 2 bases, there was a span of 19 bases. The CDR3 loop reads CASASQVGPGNQPQHF. CDR3 sequence (DNA): TGTGCCAGTGCTTCCCAGGTCGGTCCGGGCAATCAGCCCCAGCATTTT.

V usage is TRBV5-1 and J usage is TRBJ1-3; 9 bases match TRBD1. CDR1 is SGHRS, CDR2 YFSETQ, per germline. Trimming removed 3 bases from V and 4 bases from J; junction bases left unmatched: 2. The CDR3 has 14 residues. The CDR3 nucleotides are TGCGCCAGCAGCTCGGGACAGGGAGGAAACACCATATATTTT. Translating it yields CASSSGQGGNTIYF.

This chain links TRBV6-6 with TRBJ1-6, with 8 nucleotides matching TRBD1. J lost 0 bases, V lost 7 bases, and 2 bases had no gene match. This CDR3 has 15 amino acids. The germline CDR1 and CDR2 sequences are MNHNY and SVGAGI (reference sequence). The CDR3 DNA sequence: TGTGCCAGCACCGGGACAGGCTCCTATAATTCACCCCTCCACTTT. Residues: CASTGTGSYNSPLHF.

This rearrangement joins TRBV6-5 to TRBJ1-2; 9 nucleotides align to TRBD1. With V trimmed by 6 bases and J by 9 bases, 2 bases remained unmatched. This CDR3 has 11 amino acids. Germline lookup yields CDR1 MNHEY and CDR2 SVGAGI. In DNA form, the CDR3 reads TGTGCCAGCAGAGGGACAGGGCGCTACACCTTC. Encoded protein: CASRGTGRYTF.